These T cell receptor beta chains were read from a single sample in a study of blood T cell repertoires in COVID-19. The data were produced by immunoSEQ multiplex PCR, yet TCRdb's version contains in-frame clones alone and is incomplete. The sample has under 250,000 clones; 86% are singletons. Sequenced: peripheral blood. The receptor set was obtained from a woman of 80 years or more with COVID-19, enrolled during active disease. The CDR3 runs from the conserved cysteine through the conserved F or W. The order of the fields is J gene, clone size, D gene, V gene, CDR3 protein, CDR3 DNA. The D gene is left open where the match is weak. Clone size appears in some rows only: once, few, many, or a class for an expanded clone.

J: TRBJ2-7; size: -; D: TRBD2; V: TRBV19; CDR3: CASSRLAGEPYEQYF; DNA: TGTGCCAGTAGCAGACTAGCGGGGGAACCATACGAGCAGTACTTC
J: TRBJ1-6; size: -; D: -; V: TRBV6-5; CDR3: CAGGLGADNSPLHF; DNA: TGTGCCGGGGGTTTGGGGGCGGATAATTCACCCCTCCACTTT
J: TRBJ1-4; size: -; D: TRBD1; V: TRBV4-1; CDR3: CASSPRGQTNEKLFF; DNA: TGCGCCAGCAGCCCCAGGGGGCAGACTAATGAAAAACTGTTTTTT
J: TRBJ2-7; size: -; D: -; V: TRBV2; CDR3: CASNEQGSEYEQYF; DNA: TGTGCCAGCAATGAACAGGGTTCGGAGTACGAGCAGTACTTC
J: TRBJ1-3; size: -; D: -; V: TRBV4-1; CDR3: CASSQDSLSGNTIYF; DNA: TGCGCCAGCAGCCAAGACAGTCTTTCTGGAAACACCATATATTTT
J: TRBJ1-2; size: -; D: -; V: TRBV7-3; CDR3: CASSPDRNYGYTF; DNA: TGTGCCAGCAGCCCTGACAGGAACTATGGCTACACCTTC
J: TRBJ2-5; size: -; D: -; V: TRBV5-1; CDR3: CASSLGADQETQYF; DNA: TGCGCCAGCAGCTTGGGGGCAGACCAAGAGACCCAGTACTTC
J: TRBJ1-5; size: few; D: -; V: TRBV19; CDR3: CASSIVSGETPQHF; DNA: TGTGCCAGTAGTATAGTATCAGGGGAGACGCCCCAGCATTTT
J: TRBJ1-5; size: -; D: -; V: TRBV21-1; CDR3: CASRKGDRGPNQPQHF; DNA: TGTGCCAGCCGCAAAGGGGACAGGGGCCCCAATCAGCCCCAGCATTTT
J: TRBJ1-1; size: -; D: TRBD1; V: TRBV6-5; CDR3: CASSLRRQGDTEAFF; DNA: TGTGCCAGCAGCCTCCGGCGACAGGGGGACACTGAAGCTTTCTTT
J: TRBJ1-2; size: -; D: TRBD1; V: TRBV6-1; CDR3: CASSDIGTGAYGYTF; DNA: TGTGCCAGCAGTGATATAGGGACAGGGGCCTATGGCTACACCTTC
J: TRBJ1-2; size: -; D: TRBD1; V: TRBV14; CDR3: CASSPEQGAGGYTF; DNA: TGTGCCAGCAGCCCGGAACAGGGGGCGGGTGGCTACACCTTC
J: TRBJ2-3; size: -; D: TRBD2; V: TRBV9; CDR3: CASSAGTSVDTQYF; DNA: TGTGCCAGCAGCGCCGGGACTAGCGTAGATACGCAGTATTTT
J: TRBJ1-4; size: -; D: -; V: TRBV11-2; CDR3: CASSLDQGLFGEKLFF; DNA: TGTGCCAGCAGCTTAGACCAGGGACTCTTTGGAGAAAAACTGTTTTTT
J: TRBJ2-1; size: -; D: TRBD2; V: TRBV5-1; CDR3: CASSKLAGEYNEQFF; DNA: TGCGCCAGCAGCAAACTAGCGGGGGAATACAATGAGCAGTTCTTC
J: TRBJ2-5; size: -; D: -; V: TRBV6-2/TRBV6-3; CDR3: CASSMDRSRALGAQYF; DNA: TGTGCCAGCAGCATGGATCGGTCTCGGGCCCTAGGGGCCCAGTACTTC
J: TRBJ2-1; size: -; D: TRBD2; V: TRBV7-9; CDR3: CASRSAGGSYNEQFF; DNA: TGTGCCAGCAGGTCAGCGGGGGGGAGTTACAATGAGCAGTTCTTC
J: TRBJ1-2; size: once; D: -; V: TRBV2; CDR3: CASSESGNYGYTF; DNA: TGTGCCAGCAGTGAATCAGGAAACTATGGCTACACCTTC
J: TRBJ2-3; size: -; D: TRBD2; V: TRBV18; CDR3: CASSPWGLAGGPDTQYF; DNA: TGTGCCAGCTCACCATGGGGACTAGCGGGGGGGCCAGATACGCAGTATTTT
J: TRBJ2-3; size: few; D: TRBD2; V: TRBV11-2; CDR3: CASSTPTSGGLTDTQYF; DNA: TGTGCCAGCAGCACCCCGACTAGCGGGGGGCTCACAGATACGCAGTATTTT
J: TRBJ1-2; size: -; D: -; V: TRBV11-2; CDR3: CASSLAGAIYGYTF; DNA: TGTGCCAGCAGCTTGGCAGGGGCTATATATGGCTACACCTTC
J: TRBJ1-2; size: -; D: TRBD1; V: TRBV5-5; CDR3: CASSLETGRHGYTF; DNA: TGTGCCAGCAGCTTGGAGACAGGGAGGCATGGCTACACCTTC
J: TRBJ1-3; size: -; D: -; V: TRBV18; CDR3: CASSPSLSTGRSGNTIYF; DNA: TGTGCCAGCTCACCATCCCTCTCCACAGGTCGCTCTGGAAACACCATATATTTT
J: TRBJ1-4; size: once; D: TRBD1; V: TRBV10-3; CDR3: CAIRGGTTNEKLFF; DNA: TGTGCCATAAGAGGGGGCACAACTAATGAAAAACTGTTTTTT
J: TRBJ1-5; size: -; D: TRBD1; V: TRBV6-5; CDR3: CASRRTGGNQPQHF; DNA: TGTGCCAGCAGGAGGACAGGAGGTAATCAGCCCCAGCATTTT
J: TRBJ2-1; size: once; D: TRBD2; V: TRBV29-1; CDR3: CSVGVLAGRYNEQFF; DNA: TGCAGCGTTGGGGTACTAGCGGGGCGTTACAATGAGCAGTTCTTC
J: TRBJ1-2; size: -; D: -; V: TRBV19; CDR3: CASPSRVPRYGYTF; DNA: TGTGCCAGTCCCAGCAGGGTACCCAGATATGGCTACACCTTC
J: TRBJ1-4; size: -; D: TRBD1; V: TRBV13; CDR3: CASSLRTGKSVEKLFF; DNA: TGTGCCAGCAGCCTCAGGACAGGGAAGAGTGTCGAAAAACTGTTTTTT